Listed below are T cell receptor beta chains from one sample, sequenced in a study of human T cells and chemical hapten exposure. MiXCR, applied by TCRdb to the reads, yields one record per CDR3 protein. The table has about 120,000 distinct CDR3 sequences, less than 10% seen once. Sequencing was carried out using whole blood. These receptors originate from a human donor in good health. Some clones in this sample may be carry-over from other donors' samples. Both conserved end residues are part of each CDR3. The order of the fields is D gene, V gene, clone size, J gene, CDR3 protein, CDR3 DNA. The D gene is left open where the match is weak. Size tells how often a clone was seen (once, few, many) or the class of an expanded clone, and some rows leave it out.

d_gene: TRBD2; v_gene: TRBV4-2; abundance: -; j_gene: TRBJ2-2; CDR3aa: CASSQASGGNTGELFF; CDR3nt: TGTGCCAGCAGCCAAGCTAGCGGGGGGAACACCGGGGAGCTGTTTTTT
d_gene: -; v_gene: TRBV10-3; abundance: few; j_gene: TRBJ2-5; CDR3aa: CAISESSAQETQYF; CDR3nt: TGTGCCATCAGTGAGTCTTCGGCCCAAGAGACCCAGTACTTC
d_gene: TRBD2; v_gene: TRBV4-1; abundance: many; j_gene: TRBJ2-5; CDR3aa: CASSQVAGAPRTQYF; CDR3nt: TGCGCCAGCAGCCAGGTAGCGGGCGCCCCCCGGACCCAGTACTTC
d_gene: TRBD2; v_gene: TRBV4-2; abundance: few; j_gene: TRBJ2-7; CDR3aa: CASSQDSPISGVSYEQYF; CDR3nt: TGTGCCAGCAGCCAAGATTCCCCGATTAGCGGGGTCTCCTACGAGCAGTACTTC
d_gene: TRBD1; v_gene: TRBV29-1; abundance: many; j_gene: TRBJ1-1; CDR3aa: CSVGQGPWNTEAFF; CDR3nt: TGCAGCGTGGGACAGGGCCCCTGGAACACTGAAGCTTTCTTT
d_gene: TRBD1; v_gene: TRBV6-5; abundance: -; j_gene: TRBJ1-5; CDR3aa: CASSPRGTSNQPQHF; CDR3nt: TGTGCCAGCAGCCCCAGGGGGACTAGCAATCAGCCCCAGCATTTT
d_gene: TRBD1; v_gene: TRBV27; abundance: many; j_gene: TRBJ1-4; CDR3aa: CASSVYRGQGEKLFF; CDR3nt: TGTGCCAGCAGTGTCTACAGGGGGCAAGGCGAAAAACTGTTTTTT
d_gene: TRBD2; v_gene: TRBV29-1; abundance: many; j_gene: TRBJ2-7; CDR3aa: CSVGLVAGHSGSSYEQYF; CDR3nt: TGCAGCGTTGGATTGGTAGCGGGACATTCCGGGAGCTCCTACGAGCAGTACTTC
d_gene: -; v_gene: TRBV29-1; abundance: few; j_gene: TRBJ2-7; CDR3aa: CSGGHQNGEQYF; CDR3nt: TGCAGCGGGGGACATCAGAACGGGGAGCAGTACTTC
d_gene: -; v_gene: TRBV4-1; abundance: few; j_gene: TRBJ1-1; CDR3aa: CASSQERRELNTEAFF; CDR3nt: TGCGCCAGCAGCCAAGAGAGGCGGGAGTTGAACACTGAAGCTTTCTTT
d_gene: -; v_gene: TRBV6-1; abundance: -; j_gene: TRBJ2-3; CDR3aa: CASSEFTGTPDTQYF; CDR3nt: TGTGCCAGCAGTGAGTTCACCGGGACTCCAGATACGCAGTATTTT
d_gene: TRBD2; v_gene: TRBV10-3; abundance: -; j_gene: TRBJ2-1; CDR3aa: CAISDPGPSGGRNNEQFF; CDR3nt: TGTGCCATCAGCGACCCAGGCCCTAGCGGGGGACGCAACAATGAGCAGTTCTTC
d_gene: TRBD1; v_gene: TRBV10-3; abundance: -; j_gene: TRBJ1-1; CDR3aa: CAITPDRVNTEAFF; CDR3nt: TGTGCCATCACCCCGGACAGGGTAAACACTGAAGCTTTCTTT
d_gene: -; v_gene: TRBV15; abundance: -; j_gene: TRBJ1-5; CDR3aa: CATSRDMGSNQPQHF; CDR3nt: TGTGCCACCAGCAGGGACATGGGTAGCAATCAGCCCCAGCATTTT
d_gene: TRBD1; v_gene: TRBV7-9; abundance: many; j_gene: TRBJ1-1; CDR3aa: CASSSLGQGNTEAFF; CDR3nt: TGTGCCAGCAGCTCGCTGGGACAGGGGAACACTGAAGCTTTCTTT
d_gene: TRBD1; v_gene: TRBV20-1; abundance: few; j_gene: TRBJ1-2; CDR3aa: CSARDPDRTPNYGYTF; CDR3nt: TGCAGTGCTAGAGATCCGGACAGGACCCCAAACTATGGCTACACCTTC
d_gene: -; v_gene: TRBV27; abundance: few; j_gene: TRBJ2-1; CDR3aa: CASSSAMGPYGIF; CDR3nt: TGTGCCAGCAGTTCGGCCATGGGGCCGTACGGTATCTTC
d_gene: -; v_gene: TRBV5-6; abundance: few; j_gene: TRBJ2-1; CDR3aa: CASSLSDSNYNEQFF; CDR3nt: TGTGCCAGCAGCTTGTCTGACAGCAACTACAATGAGCAGTTCTTC
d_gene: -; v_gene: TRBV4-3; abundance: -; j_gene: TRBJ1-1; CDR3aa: CASSQDKGRSTEAFF; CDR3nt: TGCGCCAGCAGCCAAGACAAGGGGAGGTCCACTGAAGCTTTCTTT
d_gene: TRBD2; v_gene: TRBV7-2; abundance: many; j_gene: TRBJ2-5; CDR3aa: CASSPLAGGLETQYF; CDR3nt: TGTGCCAGCAGCCCGTTAGCGGGAGGGCTCGAGACCCAGTACTTC
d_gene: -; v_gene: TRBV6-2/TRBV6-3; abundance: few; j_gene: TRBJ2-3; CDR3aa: CASSDAGGPSTDTQYF; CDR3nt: TGTGCCAGCAGCGATGCCGGGGGCCCTAGCACAGATACGCAGTATTTT
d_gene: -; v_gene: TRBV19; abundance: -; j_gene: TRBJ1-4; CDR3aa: CDSRHASFEKLFF; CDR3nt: TGTGACAGTAGGCACGCCTCGTTTGAAAAACTGTTTTTT
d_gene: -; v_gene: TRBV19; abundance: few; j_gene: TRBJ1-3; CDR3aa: CASSIRLGASGNTIYF; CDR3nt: TGTGCCAGTAGTATCCGCCTTGGGGCCTCTGGAAACACCATATATTTT
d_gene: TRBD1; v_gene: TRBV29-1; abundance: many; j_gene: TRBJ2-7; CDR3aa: CSVGAGTGIPEQYF; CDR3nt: TGCAGCGTTGGAGCCGGGACAGGGATCCCCGAGCAGTACTTC
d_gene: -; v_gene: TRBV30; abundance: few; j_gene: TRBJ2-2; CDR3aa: CAWSPRGWGELFF; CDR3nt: TGTGCCTGGAGTCCCCGGGGATGGGGGGAGCTGTTTTTT
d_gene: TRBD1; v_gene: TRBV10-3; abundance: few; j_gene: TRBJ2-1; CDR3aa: CAISGRDSSVSSYNEQFF; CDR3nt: TGTGCCATCAGTGGCCGGGACAGTAGCGTAAGCTCCTACAATGAGCAGTTCTTC
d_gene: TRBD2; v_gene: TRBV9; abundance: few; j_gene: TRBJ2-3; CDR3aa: CASSSGLADTDTQYF; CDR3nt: TGTGCCAGCAGCTCGGGACTAGCGGACACAGATACGCAGTATTTT
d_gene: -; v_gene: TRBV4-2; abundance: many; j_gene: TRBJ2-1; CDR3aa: CASSQMKAPGIPYNEQFF; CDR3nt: TGTGCCAGCAGCCAGATGAAGGCCCCGGGTATCCCCTACAATGAGCAGTTCTTC
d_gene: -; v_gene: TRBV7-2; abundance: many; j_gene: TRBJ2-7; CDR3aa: CASSSTRVNYEQYF; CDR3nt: TGTGCCAGCAGCTCCACCAGGGTAAACTACGAGCAGTACTTC
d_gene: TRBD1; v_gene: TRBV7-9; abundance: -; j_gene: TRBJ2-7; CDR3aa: CASSSSTGQGEQYF; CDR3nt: TGTGCCAGCAGCTCGTCGACAGGGCAGGGGGAGCAGTACTTC
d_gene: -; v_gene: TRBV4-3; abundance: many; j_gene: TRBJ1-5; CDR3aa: CASSPASGTNQPQHF; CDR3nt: TGCGCCAGCAGTCCTGCAAGCGGGACCAATCAGCCCCAGCATTTT
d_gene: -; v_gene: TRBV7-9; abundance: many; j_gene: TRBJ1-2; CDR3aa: CASSPVGGTRSSGYTF; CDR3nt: TGTGCCAGCAGCCCTGTAGGGGGAACACGGAGTTCTGGCTACACCTTC
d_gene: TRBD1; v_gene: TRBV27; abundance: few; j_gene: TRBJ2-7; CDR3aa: CASSFTGGSSYEQYF; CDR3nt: TGTGCCAGCAGTTTTACAGGGGGAAGCTCCTACGAGCAGTACTTC
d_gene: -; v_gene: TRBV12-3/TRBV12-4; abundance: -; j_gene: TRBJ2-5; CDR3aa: CASSFSGNQETQYF; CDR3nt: TGTGCCAGCAGTTTCTCAGGAAACCAAGAGACCCAGTACTTC
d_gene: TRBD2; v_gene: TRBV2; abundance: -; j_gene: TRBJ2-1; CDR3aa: CASSDPFTSGGPRDNEQFF; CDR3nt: TGTGCCAGCAGTGATCCCTTTACTAGCGGGGGGCCAAGGGACAATGAGCAGTTCTTC
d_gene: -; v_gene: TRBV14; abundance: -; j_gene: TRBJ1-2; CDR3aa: CASSHQGYSYTF; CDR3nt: TGTGCCAGCAGCCACCAGGGTTATAGCTACACCTTC
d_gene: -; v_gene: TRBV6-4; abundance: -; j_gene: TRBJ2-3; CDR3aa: CASSERVAEGTDTQYF; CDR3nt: TGTGCCAGCAGTGAGAGGGTAGCGGAAGGGACAGATACGCAGTATTTT
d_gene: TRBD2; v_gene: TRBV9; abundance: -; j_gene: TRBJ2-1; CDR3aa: CASSGLAGGLNEQFF; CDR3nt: TGTGCCAGCAGCGGACTAGCGGGGGGGCTGAATGAGCAGTTCTTC
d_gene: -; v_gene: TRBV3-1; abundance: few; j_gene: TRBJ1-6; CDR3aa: CASSQAHREVSPLHF; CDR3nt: TGTGCCAGCAGCCAAGCACATCGGGAGGTTTCACCCCTCCACTTT
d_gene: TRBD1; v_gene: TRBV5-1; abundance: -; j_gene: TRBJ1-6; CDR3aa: CASSLDGTGTSPLHF; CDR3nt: TGCGCCAGCAGCTTGGATGGGACAGGGACTTCACCCCTCCACTTT